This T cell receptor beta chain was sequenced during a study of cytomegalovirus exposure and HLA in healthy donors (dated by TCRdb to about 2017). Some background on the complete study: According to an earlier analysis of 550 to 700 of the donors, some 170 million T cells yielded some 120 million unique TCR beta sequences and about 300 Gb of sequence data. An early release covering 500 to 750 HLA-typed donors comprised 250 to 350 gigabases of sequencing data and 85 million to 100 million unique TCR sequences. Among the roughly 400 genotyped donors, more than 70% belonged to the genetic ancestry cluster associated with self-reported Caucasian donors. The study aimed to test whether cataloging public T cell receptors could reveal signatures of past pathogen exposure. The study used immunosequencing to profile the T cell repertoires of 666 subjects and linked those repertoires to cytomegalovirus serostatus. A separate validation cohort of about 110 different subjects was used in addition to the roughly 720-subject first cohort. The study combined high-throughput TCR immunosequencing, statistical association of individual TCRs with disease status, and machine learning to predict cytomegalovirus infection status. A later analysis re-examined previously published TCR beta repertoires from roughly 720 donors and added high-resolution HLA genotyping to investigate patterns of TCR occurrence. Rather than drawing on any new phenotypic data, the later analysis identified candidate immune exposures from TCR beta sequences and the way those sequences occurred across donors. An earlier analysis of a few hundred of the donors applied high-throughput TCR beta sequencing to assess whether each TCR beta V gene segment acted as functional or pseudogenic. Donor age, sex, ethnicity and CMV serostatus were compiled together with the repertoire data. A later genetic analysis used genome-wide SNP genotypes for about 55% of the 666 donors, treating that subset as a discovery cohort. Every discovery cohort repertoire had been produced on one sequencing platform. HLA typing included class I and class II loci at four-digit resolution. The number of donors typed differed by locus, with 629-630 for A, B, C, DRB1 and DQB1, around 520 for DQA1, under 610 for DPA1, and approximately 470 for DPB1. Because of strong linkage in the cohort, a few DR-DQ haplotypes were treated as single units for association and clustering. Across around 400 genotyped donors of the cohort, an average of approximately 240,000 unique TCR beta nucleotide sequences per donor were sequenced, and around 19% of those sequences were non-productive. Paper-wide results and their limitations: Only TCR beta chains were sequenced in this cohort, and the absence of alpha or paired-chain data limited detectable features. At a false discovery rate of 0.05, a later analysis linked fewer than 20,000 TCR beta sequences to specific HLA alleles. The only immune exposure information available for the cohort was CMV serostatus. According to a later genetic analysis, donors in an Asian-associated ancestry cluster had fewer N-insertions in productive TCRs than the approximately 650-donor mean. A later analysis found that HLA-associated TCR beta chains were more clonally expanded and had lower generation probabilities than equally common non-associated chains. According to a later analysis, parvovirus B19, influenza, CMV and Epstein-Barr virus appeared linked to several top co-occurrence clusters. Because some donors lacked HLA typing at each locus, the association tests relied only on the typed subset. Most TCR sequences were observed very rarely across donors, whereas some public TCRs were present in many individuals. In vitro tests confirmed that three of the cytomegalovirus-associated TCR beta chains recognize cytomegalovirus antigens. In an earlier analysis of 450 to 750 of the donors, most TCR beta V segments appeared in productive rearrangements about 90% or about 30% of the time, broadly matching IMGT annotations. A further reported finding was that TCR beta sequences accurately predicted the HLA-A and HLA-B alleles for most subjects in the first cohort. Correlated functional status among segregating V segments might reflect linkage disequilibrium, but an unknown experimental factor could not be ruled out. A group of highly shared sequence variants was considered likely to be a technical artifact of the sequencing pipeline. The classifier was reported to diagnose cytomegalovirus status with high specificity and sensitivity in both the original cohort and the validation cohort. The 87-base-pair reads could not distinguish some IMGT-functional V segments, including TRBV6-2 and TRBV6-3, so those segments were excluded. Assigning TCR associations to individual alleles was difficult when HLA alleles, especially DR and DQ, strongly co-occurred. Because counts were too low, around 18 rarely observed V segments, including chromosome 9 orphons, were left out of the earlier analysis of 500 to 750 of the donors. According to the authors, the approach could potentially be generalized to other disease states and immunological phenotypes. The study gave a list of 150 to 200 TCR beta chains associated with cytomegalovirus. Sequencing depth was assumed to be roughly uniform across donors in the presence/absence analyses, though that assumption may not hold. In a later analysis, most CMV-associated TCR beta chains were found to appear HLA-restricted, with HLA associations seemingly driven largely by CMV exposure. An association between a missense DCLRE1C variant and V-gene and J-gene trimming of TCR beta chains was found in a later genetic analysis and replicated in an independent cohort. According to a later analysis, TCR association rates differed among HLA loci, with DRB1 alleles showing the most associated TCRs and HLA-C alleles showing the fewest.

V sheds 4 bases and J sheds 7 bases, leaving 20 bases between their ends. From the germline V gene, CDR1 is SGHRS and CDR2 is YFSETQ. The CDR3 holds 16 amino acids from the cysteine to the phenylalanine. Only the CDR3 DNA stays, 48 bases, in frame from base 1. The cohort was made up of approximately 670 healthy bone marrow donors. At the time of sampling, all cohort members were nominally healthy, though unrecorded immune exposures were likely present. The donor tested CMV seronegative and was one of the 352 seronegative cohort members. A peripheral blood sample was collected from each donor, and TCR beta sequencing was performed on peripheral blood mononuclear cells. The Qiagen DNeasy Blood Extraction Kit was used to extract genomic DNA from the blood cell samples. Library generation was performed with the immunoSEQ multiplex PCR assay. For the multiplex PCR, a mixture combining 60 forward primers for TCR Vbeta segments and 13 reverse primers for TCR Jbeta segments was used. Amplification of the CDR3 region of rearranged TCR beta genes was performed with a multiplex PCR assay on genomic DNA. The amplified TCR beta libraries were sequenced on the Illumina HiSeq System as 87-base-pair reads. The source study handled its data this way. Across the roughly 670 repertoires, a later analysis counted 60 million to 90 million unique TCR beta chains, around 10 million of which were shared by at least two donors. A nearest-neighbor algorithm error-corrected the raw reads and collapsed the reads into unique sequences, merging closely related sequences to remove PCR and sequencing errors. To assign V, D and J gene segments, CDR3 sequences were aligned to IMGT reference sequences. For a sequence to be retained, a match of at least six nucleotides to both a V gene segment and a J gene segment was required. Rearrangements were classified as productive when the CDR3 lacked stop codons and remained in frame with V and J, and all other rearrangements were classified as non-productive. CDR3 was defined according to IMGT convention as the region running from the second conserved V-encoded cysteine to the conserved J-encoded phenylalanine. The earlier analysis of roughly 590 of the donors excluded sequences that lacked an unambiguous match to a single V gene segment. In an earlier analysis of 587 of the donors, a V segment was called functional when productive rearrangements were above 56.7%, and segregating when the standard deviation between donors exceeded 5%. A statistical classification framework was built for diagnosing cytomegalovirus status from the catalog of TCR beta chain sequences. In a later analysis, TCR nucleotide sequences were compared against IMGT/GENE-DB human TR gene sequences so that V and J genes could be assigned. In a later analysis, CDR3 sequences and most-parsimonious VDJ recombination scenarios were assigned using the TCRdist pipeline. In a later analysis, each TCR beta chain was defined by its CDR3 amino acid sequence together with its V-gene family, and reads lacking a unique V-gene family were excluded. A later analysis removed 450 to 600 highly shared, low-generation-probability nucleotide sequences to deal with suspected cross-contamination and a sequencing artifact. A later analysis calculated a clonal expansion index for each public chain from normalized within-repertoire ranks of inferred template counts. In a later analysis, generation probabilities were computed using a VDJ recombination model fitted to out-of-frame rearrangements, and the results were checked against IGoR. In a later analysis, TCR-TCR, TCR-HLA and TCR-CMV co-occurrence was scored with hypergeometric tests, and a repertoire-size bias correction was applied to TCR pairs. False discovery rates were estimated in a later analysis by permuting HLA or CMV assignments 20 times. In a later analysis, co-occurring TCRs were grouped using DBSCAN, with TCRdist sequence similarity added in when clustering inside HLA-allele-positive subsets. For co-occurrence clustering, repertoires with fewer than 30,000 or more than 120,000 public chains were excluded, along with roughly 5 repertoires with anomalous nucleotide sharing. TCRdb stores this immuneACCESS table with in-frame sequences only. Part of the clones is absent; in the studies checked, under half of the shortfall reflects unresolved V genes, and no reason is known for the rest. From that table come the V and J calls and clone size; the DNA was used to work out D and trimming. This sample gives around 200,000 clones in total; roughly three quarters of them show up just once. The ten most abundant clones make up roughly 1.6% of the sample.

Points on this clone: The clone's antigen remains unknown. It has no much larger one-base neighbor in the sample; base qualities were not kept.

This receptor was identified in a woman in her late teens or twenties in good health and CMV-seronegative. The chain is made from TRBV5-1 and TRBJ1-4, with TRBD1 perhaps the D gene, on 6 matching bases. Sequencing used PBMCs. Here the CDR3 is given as CASSAGAGTGSEKLFF. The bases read TGCGCCAGCAGCGCGGGGGCGGGTACAGGGTCTGAAAAACTGTTTTTT. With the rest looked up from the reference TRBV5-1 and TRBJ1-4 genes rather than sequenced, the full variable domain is KAGVTQTPRYLIKTRGQQVTLSCSPISGHRSVSWYQQTPGQGLQFLFEYFSETQRNKGNFPGRFSGRQFSNSRSEMNVSTLELGDSALYLCASSAGAGTGSEKLFFGSGTQLSVL.